Presented here are 2 T cell receptor beta chains from one specimen sequenced in a study of OX40 agonist ivuxolimab in advanced cancers. Libraries were prepared by immunoSEQ multiplex PCR; TCRdb keeps only in-frame clonotypes and omits some of them. The table lists roughly 75,000 clones, roughly 87% of them singletons. Specimen: CD4+ or CD8+ T cells sorted from blood, collected in a trial of the OX40 agonist ivuxolimab. The receptors stem from an adult with an advanced solid tumor such as melanoma, head and neck, liver or kidney cancer.

The chain combines TRBV7-9 with TRBJ2-5, with D possibly TRBD1 on 5 matching bases. CDR1 SEHNR and CDR2 FQNEAQ come from the germline V gene (reference sequence). CDR3 length equals 17 residues. The V and J ends lost 2 bases and 5 bases respectively, with 21 bases between them. The CDR3 nucleotides are TGTGCCAGCAGCTTATCCGCCGGCAGGGTGAGTACGGAGACCCAGTACTTC. Its translation is CASSLSAGRVSTETQYF.

This chain links TRBV5-4 with TRBJ2-1; TRBD1 agrees at 8 bases. This CDR3 region has 15 residues. J gave up 7 bases and V 1 base, and 7 bases lay outside the gene matches. Germline assignment: CDR1 SGHNT and CDR2 YYREEE (reference sequence). CDR3 sequence reads: CASSLPQGAQNEQFF. The CDR3 DNA is TGTGCCAGCAGCTTGCCCCAGGGGGCGCAAAATGAGCAGTTCTTC.